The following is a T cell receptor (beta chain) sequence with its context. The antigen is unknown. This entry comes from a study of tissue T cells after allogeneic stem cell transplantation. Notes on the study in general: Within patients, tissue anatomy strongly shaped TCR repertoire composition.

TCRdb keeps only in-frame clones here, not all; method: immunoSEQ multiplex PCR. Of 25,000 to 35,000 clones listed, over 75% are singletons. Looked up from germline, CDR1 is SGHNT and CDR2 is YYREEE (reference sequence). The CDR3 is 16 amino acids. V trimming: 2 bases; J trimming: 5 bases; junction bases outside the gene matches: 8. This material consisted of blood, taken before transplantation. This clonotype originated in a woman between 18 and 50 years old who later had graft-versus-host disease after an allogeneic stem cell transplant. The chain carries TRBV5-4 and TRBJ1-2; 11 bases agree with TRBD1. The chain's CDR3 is CASSFPRTGGEYGYTF. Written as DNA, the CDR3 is TGTGCCAGCAGCTTTCCGCGGACAGGGGGCGAATATGGCTACACCTTC.